The rows below give T cell receptor beta chains drawn from one sample of a study of post-analysis software for immune sequencing data. A single record per CDR3 protein comes from TCRdb applying MiXCR to the PCR reads. This sample has 350,000 to 450,000 distinct CDR3 sequences, with less than 40% found just once. The sample comprised blood. These receptors all stem from a girl aged 2-10 years with multiple sclerosis. Both conserved end residues are part of each CDR3. Each record gives: CDR3 protein, V gene, D gene. D genes are given only for firm matches.

CASSVARLAGGKAKNIQYF TRBV9 TRBD2
CASSKWTSLDEQFF TRBV28 TRBD2
CASSLTGESPAYEQYF TRBV3-1 TRBD1
CATSGLARRTDTQYF TRBV15 TRBD2
CASSSGTYNQPQHF TRBV6-6 NA
CASSLGTSGSDEQFF TRBV5-5 TRBD2
CASSSLSRPDRGRTKNIQYF TRBV28 TRBD1
CSVEPSGNEQFF TRBV29-1 NA
CASMLGTQYF TRBV5-6 NA
CATNGQGLYNSPLHF TRBV28 TRBD1
CASSPDEREPTPNTGELFF TRBV28 NA
CASSETPSYEQYF TRBV6-2/TRBV6-3 NA
CASSPEQQETQYF TRBV5-1 NA
CSVGTLGGTSGRKETQYF TRBV29-1 TRBD2
CSALIRGGPQHF TRBV29-1 NA
CASSLGSERTDTQYF TRBV7-2 NA
CASSPGLAAYGQFF TRBV4-1 TRBD2
CASSLPGGVEQYF TRBV7-9 TRBD1
CSVVSTTGKQFF TRBV29-1 NA
CASSRMVFSRGSKRGPGANVLTF TRBV11-2 NA
CASSLSGIAGEQYF TRBV7-9 TRBD2
CASSLYGQGLGTEAFF TRBV12-3/TRBV12-4 TRBD1
CSVALRQGASNEQYF TRBV29-1 TRBD1
CASSIIAGGGDTQYF TRBV4-1 TRBD2
CASSSQDETQYF TRBV6-2/TRBV6-3 NA
CASTFRVGGGNYNSPLHF TRBV27 NA
CASSLLLAGGYEQYF TRBV12-3/TRBV12-4 TRBD2
CASSLILGETQYF TRBV7-3 NA
CASSYSRGPTAQEQYF TRBV6-5 NA
CASSFDNYGYTF TRBV7-2 NA
CASSFAGTLLDTQYF TRBV7-2 NA
CSAKRQGVGEQFF TRBV20-1 TRBD1
CASSEALAKNIQYF TRBV6-1 NA
CASSFVLAGQSSYNEQFF TRBV5-5 TRBD2
CSANGLEGSYEQYF TRBV20-1 NA
CSVARERGYEQYF TRBV29-1 NA
CASSFEGAINEKLFF TRBV28 TRBD1
CSARDVTGGQPQHF TRBV20-1 TRBD1
CASSLFGGRGNGTDTQYF TRBV28 NA
CASRGHHLTEAFF TRBV28 NA
CASSIGLVTDTQYF TRBV12-3/TRBV12-4 TRBD2
CASSQPPGQGREQYF TRBV4-1 TRBD1
CSARDSRDTNSPLHF TRBV20-1 NA
CASSPGGPLSDTQYF TRBV5-1 NA
CASSLRVYGYTF TRBV28 NA
CSGYGQGTQLSQFF TRBV29-1 TRBD1
CASSNSYNSPLHF TRBV12-3/TRBV12-4 NA
CASSLGPGTNTEAFF TRBV11-3 NA
CASSLGQAGQPQHF TRBV5-1 NA
CASRPGPLTDTQYF TRBV6-6 NA
CASALLSEQYF TRBV12-3/TRBV12-4 NA
CAISDGSSYEQYF TRBV10-3 NA
CASSTDRGNCGYTF TRBV12-3/TRBV12-4 TRBD1
CASSYGYVVRNEQFF TRBV6-5 NA
CASSLEPGSYEQYF TRBV5-1 NA
CASSPRGPTNEKLFF TRBV7-9 NA
CSVEDPAGFIYGYTF TRBV29-1 NA